Described below is a single T cell receptor beta chain sequence and its context. What it binds is unknown. This sample is drawn from a study of vaccination effects on CD4 cells after COVID-19. Points from the study as a whole: Common cold coronaviruses were cross-recognized by only 1 of 255 vaccine-induced clones in healthy vaccinees.

V lost 7 bases, J lost 9 bases, and 9 bases stayed unmatched. Germline CDR1 is SGHTA and CDR2 is FQGNSA. The CDR3 sequence is 14 residues long. ViraFEST assay sequencing came after antigen-specific CD4+ T cells were expanded with viral peptide pools. The authors isolated CD4+ T cells after approximately 9 days of culture. About 2 million PBMC were seeded per well and grown in the presence of around 10 IU/ml IL-2 and around 11 ug/ml peptides. Fresh IL-2-containing medium replaced half the medium on days 3 and 7. TCRdb's table, derived via immunoSEQ multiplex PCR, lists solely in-frame clones and lacks some. The sample contains 50,000 to 75,000 clones, about four fifths of which appear only once.

The receptor's source is a human donor who received a COVID-19 vaccine. The sequences come from CD4+ T cells from PBMCs cultured with HCoV-229E spike peptides, collected before COVID-19 vaccination. This sequence joins TRBV7-2 and TRBJ1-6, with 7 bases identical to TRBD1. This CDR3 is CASNSQTGFSPLHF. For the CDR3, the DNA is TGTGCCAGCAACTCTCAGACAGGGTTTTCACCCCTCCACTTT.